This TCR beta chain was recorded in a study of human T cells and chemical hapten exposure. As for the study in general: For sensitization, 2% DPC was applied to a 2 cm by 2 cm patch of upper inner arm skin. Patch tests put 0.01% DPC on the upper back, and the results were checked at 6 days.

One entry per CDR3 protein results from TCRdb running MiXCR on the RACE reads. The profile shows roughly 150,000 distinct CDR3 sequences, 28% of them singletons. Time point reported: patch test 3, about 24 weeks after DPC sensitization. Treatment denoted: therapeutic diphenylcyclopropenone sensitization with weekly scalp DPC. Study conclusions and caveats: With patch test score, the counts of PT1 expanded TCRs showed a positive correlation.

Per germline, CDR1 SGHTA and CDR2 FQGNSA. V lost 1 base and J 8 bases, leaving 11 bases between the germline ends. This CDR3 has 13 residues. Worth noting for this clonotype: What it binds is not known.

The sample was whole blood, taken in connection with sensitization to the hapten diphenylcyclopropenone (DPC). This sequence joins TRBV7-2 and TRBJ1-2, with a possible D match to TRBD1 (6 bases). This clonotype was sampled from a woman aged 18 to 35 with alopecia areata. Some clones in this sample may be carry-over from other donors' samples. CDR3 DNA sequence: TGTGCCAGCAGCTTAGAGGGGGGGAGGGGCTACACCTTC. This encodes CASSLEGGRGYTF.